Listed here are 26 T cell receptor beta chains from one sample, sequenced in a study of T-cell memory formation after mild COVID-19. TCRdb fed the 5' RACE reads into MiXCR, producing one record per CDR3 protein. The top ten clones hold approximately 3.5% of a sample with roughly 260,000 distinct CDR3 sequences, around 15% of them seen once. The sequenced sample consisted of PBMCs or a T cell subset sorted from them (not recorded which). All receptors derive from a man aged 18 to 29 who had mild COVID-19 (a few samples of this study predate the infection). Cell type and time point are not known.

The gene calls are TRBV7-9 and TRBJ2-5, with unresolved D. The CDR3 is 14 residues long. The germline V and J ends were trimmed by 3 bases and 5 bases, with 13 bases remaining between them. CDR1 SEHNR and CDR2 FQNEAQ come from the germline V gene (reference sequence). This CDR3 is CASSFPGLAETQYF. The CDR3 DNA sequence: TGTGCCAGCAGCTTCCCAGGCTTGGCGGAGACCCAGTACTTC.

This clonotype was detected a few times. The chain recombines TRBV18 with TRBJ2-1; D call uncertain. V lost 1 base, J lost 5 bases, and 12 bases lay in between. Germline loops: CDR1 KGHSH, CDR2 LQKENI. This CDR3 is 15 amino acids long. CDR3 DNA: TGTGCCAGCTCACCACGCGGACGCGAGAACAATGAGCAGTTCTTC. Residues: CASSPRGRENNEQFF. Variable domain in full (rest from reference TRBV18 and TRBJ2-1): NAGVMQNPRHLVRRRGQEARLRCSPMKGHSHVYWYRQLPEEGLKFMVYLQKENIIDESGMPKERFSAEFPKEGPSILRIQQVVRGDSAAYFCASSPRGRENNEQFFGPGTRLTVL.

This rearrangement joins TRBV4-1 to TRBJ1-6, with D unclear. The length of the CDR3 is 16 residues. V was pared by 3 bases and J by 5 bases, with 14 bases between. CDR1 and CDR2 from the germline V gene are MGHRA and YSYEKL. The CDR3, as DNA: TGCGCCAGCAGCCAGGCCCCCGGGCCCCATAATTCACCCCTCCACTTT. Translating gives CASSQAPGPHNSPLHF.

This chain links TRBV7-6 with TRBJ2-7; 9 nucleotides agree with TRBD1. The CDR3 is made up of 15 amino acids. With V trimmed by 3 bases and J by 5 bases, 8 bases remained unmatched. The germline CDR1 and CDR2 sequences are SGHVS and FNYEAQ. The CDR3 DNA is TGTGCCAGCAGCTTGACGGACAGGGGTTTTAACGAGCAGTACTTC. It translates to CASSLTDRGFNEQYF.

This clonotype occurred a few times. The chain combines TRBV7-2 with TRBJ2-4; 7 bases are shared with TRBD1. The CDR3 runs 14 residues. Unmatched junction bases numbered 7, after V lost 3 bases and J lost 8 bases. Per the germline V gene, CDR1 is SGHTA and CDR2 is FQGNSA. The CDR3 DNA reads TGTGCCAGCAGCTTCTTGGGGCAGGGGGACATTCAGTACTTC. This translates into CASSFLGQGDIQYF.

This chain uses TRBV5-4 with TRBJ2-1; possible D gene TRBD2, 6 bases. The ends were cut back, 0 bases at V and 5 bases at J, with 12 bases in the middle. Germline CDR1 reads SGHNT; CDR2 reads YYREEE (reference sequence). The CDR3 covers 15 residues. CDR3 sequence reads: CASSLDGGTNNEQFF. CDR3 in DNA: TGTGCCAGCAGCTTGGACGGCGGGACGAACAATGAGCAGTTCTTC.

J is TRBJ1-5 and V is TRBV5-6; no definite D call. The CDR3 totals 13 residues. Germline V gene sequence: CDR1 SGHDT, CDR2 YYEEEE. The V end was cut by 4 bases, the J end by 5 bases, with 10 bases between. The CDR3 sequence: CASSRGLYQPQHF. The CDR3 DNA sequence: TGTGCCAGCAGCCGTGGACTGTATCAGCCCCAGCATTTT.

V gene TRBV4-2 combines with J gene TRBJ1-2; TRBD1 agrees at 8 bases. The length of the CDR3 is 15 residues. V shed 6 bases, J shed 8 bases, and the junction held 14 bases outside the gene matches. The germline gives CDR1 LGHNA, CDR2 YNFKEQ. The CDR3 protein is CASRLGTTGDWGYTF. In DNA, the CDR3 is TGTGCCAGCAGGCTCGGAACGACAGGGGACTGGGGCTACACCTTC.

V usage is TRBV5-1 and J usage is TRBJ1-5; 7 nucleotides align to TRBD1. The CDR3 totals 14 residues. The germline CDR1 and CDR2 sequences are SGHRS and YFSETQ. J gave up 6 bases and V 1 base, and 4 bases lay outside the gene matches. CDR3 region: CASSLYRGAQPQHF. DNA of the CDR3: TGCGCCAGCAGCTTGTACAGGGGCGCTCAGCCCCAGCATTTT. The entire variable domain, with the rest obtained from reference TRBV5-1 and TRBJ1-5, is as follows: KAGVTQTPRYLIKTRGQQVTLSCSPISGHRSVSWYQQTPGQGLQFLFEYFSETQRNKGNFPGRFSGRQFSNSRSEMNVSTLELGDSALYLCASSLYRGAQPQHFGDGTRLSIL.

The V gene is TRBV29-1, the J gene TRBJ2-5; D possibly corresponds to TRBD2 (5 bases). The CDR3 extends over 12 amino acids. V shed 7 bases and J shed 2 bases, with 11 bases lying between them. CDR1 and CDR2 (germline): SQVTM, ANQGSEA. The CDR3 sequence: CSAVGGQETQYF. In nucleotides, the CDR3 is TGCAGCGCCGTCGGAGGACAAGAGACCCAGTACTTC.

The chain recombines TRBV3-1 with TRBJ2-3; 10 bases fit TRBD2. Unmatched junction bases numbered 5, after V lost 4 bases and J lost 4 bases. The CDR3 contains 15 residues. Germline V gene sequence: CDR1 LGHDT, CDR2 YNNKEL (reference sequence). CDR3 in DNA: TGTGCCAGCAGCCCCATGAGCGGGGGGGCAGATACGCAGTATTTT. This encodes CASSPMSGGADTQYF.

DNA of the CDR3: TGCAGTGCTAGCCTACTAGCGGGGGTTGAGACCCAGTACTTC. Protein sequence: CSASLLAGVETQYF. This chain joins TRBV20-1 and TRBJ2-5, with TRBD2 identical over 11 bases. Germline V gene sequence: CDR1 DFQATT, CDR2 SNEGSKA (reference sequence). The length of the CDR3 is 14 residues. V shed 3 bases, J shed 5 bases, and the junction held 5 bases outside the gene matches.

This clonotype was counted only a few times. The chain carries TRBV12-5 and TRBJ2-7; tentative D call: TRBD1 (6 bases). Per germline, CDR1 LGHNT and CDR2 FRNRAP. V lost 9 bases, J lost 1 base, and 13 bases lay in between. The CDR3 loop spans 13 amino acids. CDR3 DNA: TGTGCTAGCCTTCAGGGGAATTCCTACGAGCAGTACTTC. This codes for CASLQGNSYEQYF. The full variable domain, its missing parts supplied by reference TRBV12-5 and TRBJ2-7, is DARVTQTPRHKVTEMGQEVTMRCQPILGHNTVFWYRQTMMQGLELLAYFRNRAPLDDSGMPKDRFSAEMPDATLATLKIQPSEPRDSAVYFCASLQGNSYEQYFGPGTRLTVT.

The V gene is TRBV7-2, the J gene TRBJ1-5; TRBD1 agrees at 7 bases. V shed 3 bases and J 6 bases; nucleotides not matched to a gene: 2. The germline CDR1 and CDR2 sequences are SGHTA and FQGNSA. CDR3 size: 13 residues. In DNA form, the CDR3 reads TGTGCCAGCAGCTTCGACAGGGTTCAGCCCCAGCATTTT. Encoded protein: CASSFDRVQPQHF.

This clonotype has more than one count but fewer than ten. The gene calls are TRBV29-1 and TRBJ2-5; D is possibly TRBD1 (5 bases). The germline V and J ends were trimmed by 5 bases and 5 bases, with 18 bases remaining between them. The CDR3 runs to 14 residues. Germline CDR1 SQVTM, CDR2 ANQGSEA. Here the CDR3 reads CSVKRSGRFETQYF. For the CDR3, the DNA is TGCAGCGTTAAGAGGTCAGGGCGTTTCGAGACCCAGTACTTC.

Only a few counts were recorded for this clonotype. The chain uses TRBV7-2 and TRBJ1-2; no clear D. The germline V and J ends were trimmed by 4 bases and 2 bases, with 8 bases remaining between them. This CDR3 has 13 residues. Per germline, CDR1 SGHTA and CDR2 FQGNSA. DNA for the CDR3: TGTGCCAGCAGCTACCTGCAAAACTATGGCTACACCTTC. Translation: CASSYLQNYGYTF.

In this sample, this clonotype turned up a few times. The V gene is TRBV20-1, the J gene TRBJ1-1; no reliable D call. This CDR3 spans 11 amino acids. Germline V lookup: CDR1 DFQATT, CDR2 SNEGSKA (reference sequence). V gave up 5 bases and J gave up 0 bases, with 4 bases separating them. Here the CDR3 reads CSASVNTEAFF. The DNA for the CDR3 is TGCAGTGCTTCGGTGAACACTGAAGCTTTCTTT.

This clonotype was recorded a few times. The CDR3, as DNA: TGCAGCGTTGTAACAGGGGATGGCTACACCTTC. This sequence encodes CSVVTGDGYTF. The chain carries TRBV29-1 and TRBJ1-2; TRBD1 matches at 7 bases. V lost 4 bases and J lost 6; bases outside the gene matches: 2. Germline values: CDR1 SQVTM, CDR2 ANQGSEA. The CDR3 has 11 amino acids.

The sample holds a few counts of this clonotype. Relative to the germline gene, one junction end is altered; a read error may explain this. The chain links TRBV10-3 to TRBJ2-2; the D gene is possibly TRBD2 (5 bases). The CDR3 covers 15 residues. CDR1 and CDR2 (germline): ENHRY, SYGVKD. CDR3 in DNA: TGTGCCACCACCGGAGGCAGCACGAACCCCGGGGAGCTGTTTTTT. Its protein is CATTGGSTNPGELFF.

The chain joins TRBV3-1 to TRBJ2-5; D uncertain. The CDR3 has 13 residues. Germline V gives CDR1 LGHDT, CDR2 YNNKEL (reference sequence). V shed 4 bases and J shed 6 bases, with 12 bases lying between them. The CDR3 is CASSPSGGKTQYF. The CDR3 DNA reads TGTGCCAGCAGCCCTTCAGGTGGGAAGACCCAGTACTTC.

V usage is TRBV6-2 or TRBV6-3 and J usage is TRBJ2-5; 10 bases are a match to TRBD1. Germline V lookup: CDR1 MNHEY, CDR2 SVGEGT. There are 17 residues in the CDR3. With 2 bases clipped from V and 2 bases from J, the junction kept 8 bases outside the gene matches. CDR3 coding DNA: TGTGCCAGCAGTTACGAGTTTGGACAGGGGGTTCAAGAGACCCAGTACTTC. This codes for CASSYEFGQGVQETQYF.

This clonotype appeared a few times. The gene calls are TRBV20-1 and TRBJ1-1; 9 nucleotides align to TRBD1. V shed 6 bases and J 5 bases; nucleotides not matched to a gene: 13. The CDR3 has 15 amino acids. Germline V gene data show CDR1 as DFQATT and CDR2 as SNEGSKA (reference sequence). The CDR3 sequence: CSALPGTGWITEAFF. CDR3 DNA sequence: TGCAGTGCCTTACCGGGGACAGGGTGGATAACTGAAGCTTTCTTT.

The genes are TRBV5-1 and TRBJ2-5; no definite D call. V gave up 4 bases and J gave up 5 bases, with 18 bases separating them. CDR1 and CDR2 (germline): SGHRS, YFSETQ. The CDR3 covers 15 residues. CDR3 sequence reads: CASSLTGSVGETQYF. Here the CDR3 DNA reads TGCGCCAGCAGCCTAACCGGAAGCGTGGGGGAGACCCAGTACTTC.

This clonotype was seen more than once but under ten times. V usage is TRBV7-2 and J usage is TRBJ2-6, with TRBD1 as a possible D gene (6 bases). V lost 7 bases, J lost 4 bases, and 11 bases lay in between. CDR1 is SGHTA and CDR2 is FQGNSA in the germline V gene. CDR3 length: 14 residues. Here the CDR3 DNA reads TGTGCCAGCAACGGACAGTGGGGGGCCAACGTCCTGACTTTC. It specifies CASNGQWGANVLTF.

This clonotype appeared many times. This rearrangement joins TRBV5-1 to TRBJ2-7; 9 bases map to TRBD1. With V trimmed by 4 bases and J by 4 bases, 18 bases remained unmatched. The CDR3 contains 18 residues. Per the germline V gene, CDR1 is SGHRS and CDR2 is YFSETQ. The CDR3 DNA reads TGCGCCAGCAGCCCCCGTCCCGGGACAGGGTTCAAGGGGTACGAGCAGTACGTC. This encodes CASSPRPGTGFKGYEQYV.

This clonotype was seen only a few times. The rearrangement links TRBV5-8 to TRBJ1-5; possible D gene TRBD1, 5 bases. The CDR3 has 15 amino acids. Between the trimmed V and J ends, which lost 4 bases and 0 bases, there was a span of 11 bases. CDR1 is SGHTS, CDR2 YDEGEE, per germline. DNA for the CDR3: TGTGCCAGCAGCCAGCCAGGGTATAGCAATCAGCCCCAGCATTTT. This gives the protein CASSQPGYSNQPQHF.